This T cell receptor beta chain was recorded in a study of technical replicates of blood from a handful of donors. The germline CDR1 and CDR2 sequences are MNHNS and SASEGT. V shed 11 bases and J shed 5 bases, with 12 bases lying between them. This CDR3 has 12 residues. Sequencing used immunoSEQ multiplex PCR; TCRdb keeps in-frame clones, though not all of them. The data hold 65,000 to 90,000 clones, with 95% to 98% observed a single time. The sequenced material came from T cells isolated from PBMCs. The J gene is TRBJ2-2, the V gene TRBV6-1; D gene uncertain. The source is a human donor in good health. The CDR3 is CAGGYGTGELFF. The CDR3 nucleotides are TGTGCCGGCGGCTATGGGACCGGGGAGCTGTTTTTT.